The 21 T cell receptor beta chains in this list originate from one sample, sequenced in a study of vaccination effects on CD4 cells after COVID-19. Antigens of these TCRs are unknown. In the ViraFEST assay, antigen-specific CD4+ clonotypes were identified by expansion after peptide-pool stimulation. It was after roughly ten days of culture that CD4+ T cells were isolated. Vaccine recipients lacked prior SARS-CoV-2 infection and had negative nucleocapsid antibodies. Sequencing used immunoSEQ multiplex PCR; TCRdb keeps in-frame clones, though not all of them. The table shows 65,000 to 90,000 clones, with roughly 74% occurring only once. Material: CD4+ T cells from PBMCs cultured with HCoV-NL63 spike peptides, obtained before COVID-19 vaccination. Every receptor here comes from a human donor who received a COVID-19 vaccine.

This chain's CDR3 is CASSPPRTGEYNEQFF. In DNA, the CDR3 is TGTGCCAGCTCACCACCCAGGACGGGAGAGTACAATGAGCAGTTCTTC. The chain links TRBV18 to TRBJ2-1; a weak D match, TRBD2 (6 bases). The germline V and J ends were trimmed by 0 bases and 4 bases, with 13 bases remaining between them. The germline V gene encodes CDR1 KGHSH and CDR2 LQKENI. This CDR3 has 16 residues.

For this clone: A far larger clone is a single base away, which makes a read error likely. This chain's CDR3 is CASSPDRRNTEAFF. CDR3 sequence (DNA): TGTGCCAGCAGCCCCGACAGGAGGAACACTGAAGCTTTCTTT. The J gene is TRBJ1-1, the V gene TRBV5-4, with a tentative D call TRBD1 (6 bases). The V and J ends lost 4 bases and 1 base respectively, with 11 bases between them. This CDR3 is built from 14 residues. The germline gives CDR1 SGHNT, CDR2 YYREEE (reference sequence).

This rearrangement joins TRBV7-2 to TRBJ2-2; 9 bases align to TRBD2. Germline trimming cut 3 bases from V and 6 bases from J; bases unmatched to any gene: 11. Germline V gene sequence: CDR1 SGHTA, CDR2 FQGNSA. This CDR3 region has 17 residues. CDR3: CASSFGRAGGLPGELFF. The CDR3 bases are TGTGCCAGCAGCTTTGGTAGGGCGGGGGGGCTGCCCGGGGAGCTGTTTTTT.

CDR3 sequence (DNA): TGTGCCAGCTTTTGGGGGCAAGCATACAATGAGCAGTTCTTC. This translates into CASFWGQAYNEQFF. The chain carries TRBV6-5 and TRBJ2-1, with D possibly TRBD1 on 6 matching bases. Germline loops: CDR1 MNHEY, CDR2 SVGAGI. The CDR3 spans 14 residues. Deletions cut 8 bases from V and 4 bases from J, with 15 bases between.

V is TRBV6-5 and J is TRBJ2-7; TRBD1 or TRBD2 may be the D gene (6 bases each). CDR1 is MNHEY and CDR2 is SVGAGI in the germline V gene. Between the trimmed V and J ends, which lost 6 bases and 6 bases, there was a span of 15 bases. CDR3 size: 13 residues. The DNA for the CDR3 is TGTGCCAGCAGCGCTTCTGGGGGGCGCGAGCAGTACGTC. It codes for CASSASGGREQYV.

CDR3 loop: CASNRRGGYNEQFF. Here the CDR3 DNA reads TGTGCCAGTAACCGACGGGGAGGCTACAATGAGCAGTTCTTC. The chain links TRBV19 to TRBJ2-1; possible D gene TRBD2, 6 bases. Trimming took 7 bases from V and 3 from J, leaving 13 bases between them. Germline V gives CDR1 LNHDA, CDR2 SQIVND (reference sequence). The CDR3 is 14 residues long.

The chain combines TRBV11-2 with TRBJ1-1; no definite D call. This CDR3 has 11 residues. Germline CDR1 and CDR2: SGHAT and FQNNGV. Trimming took 3 bases from V and 1 from J, leaving 0 bases between them. The CDR3: CASSLNTEAFF. The DNA of the CDR3 is TGTGCCAGCAGCTTGAACACTGAAGCTTTCTTT.

The chain has TRBV7-8 and TRBJ1-2; 10 bases fit TRBD1. The CDR3 sequence is 15 residues long. V shed 5 bases, J shed 6 bases, and the junction held 9 bases outside the gene matches. Germline-derived CDR1 and CDR2 are SGHVS and FQNEAQ. CDR3 nucleotide sequence: TGTGCCAGCAGCGCTACGACAGGGGGCAAGAATGGCTACACCTTC. Its protein product is CASSATTGGKNGYTF.

The CDR3 is CASSATGTDYNEQFF. In DNA form, the CDR3 reads TGTGCCAGCAGCGCCACCGGGACGGATTACAATGAGCAGTTCTTC. J is TRBJ2-1 and V is TRBV6-5; D might be TRBD1 or TRBD2, each matching 5 bases. The CDR3 runs 15 residues. CDR1 is MNHEY and CDR2 is SVGAGI in the germline V gene. Trimming pared 6 bases from V and 4 bases from J, leaving 16 bases between.

This clone appeared a few times. V gene TRBV19 combines with J gene TRBJ2-2; D call uncertain. Germline V lookup: CDR1 LNHDA, CDR2 SQIVND (reference sequence). V was pared by 4 bases and J by 1 base, with 4 bases between. There are 13 residues in the CDR3. The CDR3 loop is CASSTQNTGELFF. The DNA of the CDR3 is TGTGCCAGTAGTACGCAGAACACCGGGGAGCTGTTTTTT.

This clone was recorded a few times. In DNA form, the CDR3 reads TGTGCCAGCAGCCAAAGCGAAGGGACGGGTCTCACTGAAGCTTTCTTT. Its translation is CASSQSEGTGLTEAFF. This sequence joins TRBV3-1 (or the pseudogene TRBV3-2) and TRBJ1-1; perhaps TRBD1 as D (5 bases). Germline loops: CDR1 LGHDT, CDR2 YNNKEL (reference sequence). The ends were cut back, 2 bases at V and 4 bases at J, with 17 bases in the middle. The CDR3 contains 16 residues.

The chain links TRBV7-9 to TRBJ1-5; 9 nucleotides align to TRBD1. CDR1 is SEHNR and CDR2 is FQNEAQ in the germline V gene (reference sequence). Trimming at V came to 1 base and at J to 5 bases, leaving 0 bases not matched to a gene. The CDR3 consists of 14 residues. The CDR3 DNA reads TGTGCCAGCAGCTTAGGGACAGGGGATCAGCCCCAGCATTTT. Translated: CASSLGTGDQPQHF. Filled out from reference TRBV7-9 and TRBJ1-5, the complete variable domain reads DTGVSQNPRHKITKRGQNVTFRCDPISEHNRLYWYRQTLGQGPEFLTYFQNEAQLEKSRLLSDRFSAERPKGSFSTLEIQRTEQGDSAMYLCASSLGTGDQPQHFGDGTRLSIL.

V and J are TRBV6-2 or TRBV6-3 and TRBJ2-7; perhaps TRBD2 as D (6 bases). The CDR3 runs to 15 residues. Germline-derived CDR1 and CDR2 are MNHEY and SVGEGT. V lost 0 bases and J 6 bases, leaving 15 bases between the germline ends. The CDR3 here is CASSYSPTSSSEQYV. As DNA, the CDR3 is TGTGCCAGCAGTTACTCTCCAACTAGCTCTTCCGAGCAGTACGTC.

This clone has only one observation. This CDR3 is CASSQGQGPEAFF. Written as DNA, the CDR3 is TGTGCCAGCAGCCAGGGACAGGGTCCCGAAGCTTTCTTT. The J gene is TRBJ1-1, the V gene TRBV11-3; 9 nucleotides agree with TRBD1. The CDR3 is 13 residues long. V dropped 5 bases and J dropped 8; count of bases not matched to a gene: 6. The germline CDR1 and CDR2 sequences are SGHNT and YENEEA.

The V call is TRBV3-1 (or the pseudogene TRBV3-2), the J call TRBJ1-4; no clear D. The CDR3 contains 18 residues. Trimming took off 1 base at V and 3 bases at J, with 18 bases between the two ends. Germline V lookup: CDR1 LGHDT, CDR2 YNNKEL (reference sequence). CDR3 sequence reads: CASSQGNPPSRANEKLFF. The CDR3 DNA reads as TGTGCCAGCAGCCAAGGAAATCCTCCTTCTAGGGCTAATGAAAAACTGTTTTTT.

V and J are TRBV24-1 and TRBJ2-3; the D gene is possibly TRBD1 (7 bases). CDR1 and CDR2 from the germline V gene are KGHDR and SFDVKD. The CDR3 is made up of 15 amino acids. V lost 5 bases and J 4 bases, leaving 15 bases between the germline ends. The CDR3 here is CATSVQGGMSDTQYF. The CDR3 bases are TGTGCCACCAGTGTCCAGGGGGGAATGTCAGATACGCAGTATTTT.

This clone came up once. V gene TRBV2 combines with J gene TRBJ1-2; unclear D gene. Per the germline V gene, CDR1 is SNHLY and CDR2 is FYNNEI. This CDR3 contains 14 residues. V lost 1 base to trimming and J lost 5 bases, with 11 bases between them. Written as DNA, the CDR3 is TGTGCCAGCAGTGAAGTCGCAGCCCGATATGGCTACACCTTC. It specifies CASSEVAARYGYTF.

The V call is TRBV7-8, the J call TRBJ1-4; 11 nucleotides match TRBD1. Germline values: CDR1 SGHVS, CDR2 FQNEAQ. J lost 8 bases, V lost 1 base, and 12 bases had no gene match. CDR3 length: 18 residues. The CDR3 region is CASSLGIWTGGAGEKLFF. In nucleotides, the CDR3 is TGTGCCAGCAGCTTAGGAATCTGGACAGGGGGCGCGGGGGAAAAACTGTTTTTT.

The chain employs TRBV19 and TRBJ1-2, with a weak D call TRBD1 (5 bases). This CDR3 region has 12 residues. The germline CDR1 and CDR2 sequences are LNHDA and SQIVND (reference sequence). The V and J ends lost 6 bases and 6 bases respectively, with 11 bases between them. CDR3 nucleotide sequence: TGTGCCAGTAGCCTGGGGGGGGATGGCTACACCTTC. This translates into CASSLGGDGYTF.

The chain couples TRBV4-2 to TRBJ2-6; weak D call: TRBD2 (5 bases). Per the germline V gene, CDR1 is LGHNA and CDR2 is YNFKEQ. Trimming stripped 1 base from V and 2 bases from J, with 6 bases between. There are 15 residues in the CDR3. The CDR3 region is CASSQGGPGANVLTF. In DNA form, the CDR3 reads TGTGCCAGCAGCCAAGGAGGGCCTGGGGCCAACGTCCTGACTTTC.

This clone was counted only a few times. The gene calls are TRBV15 and TRBJ1-2; the D gene is possibly TRBD1 (5 bases). This CDR3 is built from 12 residues. Germline loops: CDR1 LNHNV, CDR2 YYDKDF (reference sequence). V was clipped by 0 bases and J by 8 bases, with 7 bases between them. The CDR3 reads CATSRDNRGYTF. CDR3 DNA sequence: TGTGCCACCAGCAGAGATAACAGGGGCTACACCTTC.